Shown below are 14 T cell receptor beta chains from a single sample sequenced in a study of regulatory T cells in long-lasting Graves disease. Time point here: persistent/refractory GD, antithyroid drugs over 5 years with positive TRAb. The TCR library was made from RNA that had been extracted from PBMCs in TRIzol. To make TCR beta libraries, researchers used iRepertoire HTBI primers and Arm-PCR of CDR3 regions. A single record per CDR3 protein comes from TCRdb applying MiXCR to the multiplex PCR reads. This table has 300,000 to 500,000 distinct CDR3 sequences, less than 25% appearing once. Sequencing was performed on peripheral blood mononuclear cells (PBMCs), taken when the disease was refractory, from a patient treated with antithyroid drugs. Source of these receptors: a female donor with Graves disease.

The J gene is TRBJ2-7, the V gene TRBV19; perhaps TRBD2 as D (5 bases). V was trimmed by 1 base and J by 7 bases, leaving 20 bases between them. The CDR3 loop spans 16 amino acids. Germline CDR1 reads LNHDA; CDR2 reads SQIVND (reference sequence). CDR3 sequence: CASSIGHRDPAMEQYF. CDR3 nucleotides: TGTGCCAGTAGTATAGGTCACCGGGATCCCGCGATGGAGCAGTACTTC.

This clonotype was counted many times. The chain uses TRBV6-1 and TRBJ1-1, with 9 bases fitting TRBD1. The CDR3 is 14 residues long. Germline CDR1 is MNHNS and CDR2 is SASEGT. The V segment lost 6 bases and the J segment 1 base; nucleotides outside the gene matches: 3. The CDR3 protein is CASRGQGTNTEAFF. The CDR3 DNA is TGTGCCAGCAGAGGACAGGGGACGAACACTGAAGCTTTCTTT.

This clonotype was counted ten times or more. The V gene is TRBV2, the J gene TRBJ2-3; 10 nucleotides agree with TRBD2. V lost 6 bases and J lost 1; bases outside the gene matches: 4. CDR3 size: 15 residues. Per germline, CDR1 SNHLY and CDR2 FYNNEI. CDR3 amino acids: CASSPGLAGTDTQYF. CDR3 DNA: TGTGCCAGCAGCCCCGGACTAGCGGGCACAGATACGCAGTATTTT.

On this clonotype: A read error may explain this, as a much larger clone is one base away. J is TRBJ1-2 and V is TRBV20-1; a weak D match, TRBD1 (6 bases). With 3 bases removed from V and 3 bases from J, the gap between germline ends came to 8 bases. This CDR3 has 12 amino acids. Germline V gene sequence: CDR1 DFQATT, CDR2 SNEGSKA (reference sequence). The CDR3 loop reads CSASAGDYGYTF. The CDR3 DNA reads TGCAGTGCTAGCGCAGGGGACTATGGCTACACCTTC.

This sequence joins TRBV5-6 and TRBJ2-7; weak D call: TRBD2 (5 bases). The CDR3 has 11 amino acids. The V end lost 6 bases, the J end lost 7 bases, and 11 bases lay between the germline ends. Germline CDR1 is SGHDT and CDR2 is YYEEEE. The DNA of the CDR3 is TGTGCCAGCATCCGTGGAGGTGAGCAGTACTTC. As protein: CASIRGGEQYF.

This clonotype was counted at least ten times. The CDR3 sequence is CASSRTAVYGYTF. CDR3 nucleotides: TGTGCCAGCAGTCGGACAGCGGTATATGGCTACACCTTC. J is TRBJ1-2 and V is TRBV6-1; a possible D gene is TRBD1 (6 bases). CDR1 and CDR2 (germline): MNHNS, SASEGT. Deletions cut 5 bases from V and 5 bases from J, with 12 bases between. The CDR3 consists of 13 residues.

This clonotype appeared a few times. J is TRBJ2-3 and V is TRBV12-3 or TRBV12-4, with 11 bases identical to TRBD2. The V and J ends lost 6 bases and 3 bases, in that order; junction bases with no gene match: 11. The CDR3 totals 17 residues. This CDR3 reads CASRRYVGTSGTDTQYF. For the CDR3, the DNA is TGTGCCAGCAGACGATATGTCGGGACTAGCGGAACAGATACGCAGTATTTT.

This clonotype was detected ten times or more. The chain carries TRBV20-1 and TRBJ2-7; 9 bases fit TRBD2. This CDR3 has 13 residues. Germline loops: CDR1 DFQATT, CDR2 SNEGSKA (reference sequence). V trimming: 3 bases; J trimming: 7 bases; junction bases outside the gene matches: 7. The DNA for the CDR3 is TGCAGTGCTAGTAGCGGGAGTGGGCGTGAGCAGTACTTC. This sequence encodes CSASSGSGREQYF.

The chain has TRBV9 and TRBJ2-7; 9 bases align to TRBD2. CDR3 length: 15 residues. Germline V gene lookup returns CDR1 SGDLS and CDR2 YYNGEE. J lost 3 bases, V lost 4 bases, and 8 bases had no gene match. The CDR3 coding sequence is TGTGCCAGCAGCTCACAGATAGCGGGAGTCTACGAGCAGTACTTC. This sequence encodes CASSSQIAGVYEQYF.

This clonotype was picked up a small number of times. The chain carries TRBV29-1 and TRBJ2-4; 9 bases are shared with TRBD1. The CDR3 totals 12 residues. The ends lost 6 bases at V and 5 bases at J; junction bases unmatched: 2. The germline V gene encodes CDR1 SQVTM and CDR2 ANQGSEA. The CDR3 region has the DNA TGCAGCGTGCGACAGGGGGAAAACATTCAGTACTTC. Encoded protein: CSVRQGENIQYF.

This rearrangement joins TRBV14 to TRBJ2-4; D is perhaps TRBD2 (6 bases). Germline CDR1 is SGHDN and CDR2 is FVKESK. This CDR3 comprises 16 residues. V lost 1 base and J lost 4, with 14 bases in between. CDR3 amino acids: CASSQGDSPFKNIQYF. CDR3 coding DNA: TGTGCCAGCAGCCAAGGGGACTCGCCCTTTAAAAACATTCAGTACTTC.

The chain has TRBV19 and TRBJ2-7; D is perhaps TRBD2 (6 bases). CDR1 LNHDA and CDR2 SQIVND come from the germline V gene (reference sequence). V shed 3 bases and J shed 10 bases, with 16 bases lying between them. The CDR3 runs to 13 residues. CDR3 amino acids: CASSITGAAYQYF. The CDR3 DNA follows: TGTGCCAGTAGTATCACGGGAGCAGCTTATCAGTACTTC.

This clonotype was observed a few times. This chain connects TRBV5-6 to TRBJ2-2; D may be TRBD1 (5 bases). Germline loops: CDR1 SGHDT, CDR2 YYEEEE. V gave up 2 bases and J gave up 0 bases, with 11 bases separating them. The length of the CDR3 is 16 residues. For the CDR3, the DNA is TGTGCCAGCAGCTTCCTGGGGCCCGCGAACACCGGGGAGCTGTTTTTT. Protein product: CASSFLGPANTGELFF.

The genes are TRBV11-2 and TRBJ2-2; D may be TRBD2 (5 bases). CDR1 and CDR2 (germline): SGHAT, FQNNGV. The CDR3 contains 18 residues. V lost 1 base to trimming and J lost 0 bases, with 15 bases between them. The CDR3 DNA follows: TGTGCCAGCAGCTTAGTTGGTAGCGTAAGATCGAACACCGGGGAGCTGTTTTTT. Protein sequence: CASSLVGSVRSNTGELFF.